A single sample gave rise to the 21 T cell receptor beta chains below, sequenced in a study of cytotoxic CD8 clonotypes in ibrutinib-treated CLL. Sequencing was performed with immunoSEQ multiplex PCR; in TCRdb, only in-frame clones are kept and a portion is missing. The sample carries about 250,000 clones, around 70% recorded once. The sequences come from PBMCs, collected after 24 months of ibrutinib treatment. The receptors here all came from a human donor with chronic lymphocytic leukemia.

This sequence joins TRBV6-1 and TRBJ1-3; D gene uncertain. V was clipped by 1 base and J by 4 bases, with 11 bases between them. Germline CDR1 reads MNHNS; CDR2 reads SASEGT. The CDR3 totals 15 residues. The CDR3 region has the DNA TGTGCCAGCAGTGAAGAGGGTTACTTCGGAAACACCATATATTTT. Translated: CASSEEGYFGNTIYF.

In nucleotides, the CDR3 is TGTGCCAGCAGATACCTAGCGGGGGCCTACAATGAGCAGTTCTTC. Translating it yields CASRYLAGAYNEQFF. The chain recombines TRBV6-5 with TRBJ2-1; 10 bases are a match to TRBD2. The germline gives CDR1 MNHEY, CDR2 SVGAGI. V was clipped by 6 bases and J by 2 bases; unmatched bases: 4. This CDR3 has 15 residues.

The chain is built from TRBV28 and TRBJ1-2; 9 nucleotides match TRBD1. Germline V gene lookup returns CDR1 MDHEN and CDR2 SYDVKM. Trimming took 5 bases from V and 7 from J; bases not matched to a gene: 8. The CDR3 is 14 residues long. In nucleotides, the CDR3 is TGTGCCAGCAGTCCGCCGGGACAGGGAGGTGGCTACACCTTC. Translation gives CASSPPGQGGGYTF.

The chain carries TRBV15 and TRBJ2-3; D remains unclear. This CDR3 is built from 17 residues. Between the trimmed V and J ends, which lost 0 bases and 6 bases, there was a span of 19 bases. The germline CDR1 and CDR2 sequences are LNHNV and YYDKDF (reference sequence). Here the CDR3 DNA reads TGTGCCACCAGCAGAGAGCTATATGACATAGGTTCGGATACGCAGTATTTT. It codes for CATSRELYDIGSDTQYF.

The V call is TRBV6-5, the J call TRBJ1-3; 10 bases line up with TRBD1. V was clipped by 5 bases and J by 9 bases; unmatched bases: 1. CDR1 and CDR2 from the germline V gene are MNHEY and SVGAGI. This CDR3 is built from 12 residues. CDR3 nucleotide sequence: TGTGCCAGCAGTGGGACAGGGGTCACCATATATTTT. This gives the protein CASSGTGVTIYF.

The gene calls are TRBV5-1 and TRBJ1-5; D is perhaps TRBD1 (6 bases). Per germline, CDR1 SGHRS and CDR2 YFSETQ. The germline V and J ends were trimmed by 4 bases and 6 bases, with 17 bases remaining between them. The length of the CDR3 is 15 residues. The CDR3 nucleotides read TGCGCCAGCAGCCCGCAGGGGATAGGCGGTCAGCCCCAGCATTTT. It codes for CASSPQGIGGQPQHF.

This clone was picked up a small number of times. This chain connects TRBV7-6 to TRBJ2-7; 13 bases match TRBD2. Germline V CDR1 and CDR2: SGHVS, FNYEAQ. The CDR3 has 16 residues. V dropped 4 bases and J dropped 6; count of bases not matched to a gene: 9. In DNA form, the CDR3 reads TGTGCCAGCAGCTACCCACTAGCGGGAGGGTTAGGCGAGCAGTACTTC. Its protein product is CASSYPLAGGLGEQYF.

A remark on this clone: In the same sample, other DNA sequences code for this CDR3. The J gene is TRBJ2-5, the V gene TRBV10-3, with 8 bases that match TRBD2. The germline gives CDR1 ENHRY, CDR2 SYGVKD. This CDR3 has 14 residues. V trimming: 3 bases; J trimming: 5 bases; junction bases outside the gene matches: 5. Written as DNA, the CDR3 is TGTGCCATCAGTGAATCGGGGGGGCGGGAGACCCAGTACTTC. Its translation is CAISESGGRETQYF.

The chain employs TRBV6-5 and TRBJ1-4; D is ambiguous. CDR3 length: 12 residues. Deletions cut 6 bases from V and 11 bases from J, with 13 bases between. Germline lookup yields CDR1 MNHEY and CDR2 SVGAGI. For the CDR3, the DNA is TGTGCCAGCAGCCGTTGGCAGCCGAAACTGTTTTTT. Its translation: CASSRWQPKLFF.

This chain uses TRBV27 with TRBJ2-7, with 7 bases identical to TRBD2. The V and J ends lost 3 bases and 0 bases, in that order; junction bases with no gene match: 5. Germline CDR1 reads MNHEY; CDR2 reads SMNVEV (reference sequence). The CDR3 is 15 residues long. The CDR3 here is CASSFLGGSSYEQYF. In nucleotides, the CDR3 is TGTGCCAGCAGTTTTCTCGGCGGGAGCTCCTACGAGCAGTACTTC.

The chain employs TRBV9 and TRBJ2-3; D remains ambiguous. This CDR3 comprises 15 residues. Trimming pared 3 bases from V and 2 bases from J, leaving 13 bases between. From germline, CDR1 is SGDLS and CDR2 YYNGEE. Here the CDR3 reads CASSAQKTDTDTQYF. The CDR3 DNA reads TGTGCCAGCAGCGCCCAGAAGACCGACACAGATACGCAGTATTTT.

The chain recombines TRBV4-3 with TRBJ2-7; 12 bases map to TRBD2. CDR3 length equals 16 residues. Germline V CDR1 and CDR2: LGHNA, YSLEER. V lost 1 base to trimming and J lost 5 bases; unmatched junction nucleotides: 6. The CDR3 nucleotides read TGCGCCAGCAGCCAAGGCCTAGCGGGAGGGCCCCACGAGCAGTACTTC. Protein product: CASSQGLAGGPHEQYF.

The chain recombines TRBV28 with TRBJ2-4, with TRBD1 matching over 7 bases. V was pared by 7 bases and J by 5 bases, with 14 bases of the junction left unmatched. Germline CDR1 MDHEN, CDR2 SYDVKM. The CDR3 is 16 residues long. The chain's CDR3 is CASMPMRQGVENIQYF. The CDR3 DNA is TGTGCCAGCATGCCTATGCGTCAGGGGGTCGAAAACATTCAGTACTTC.

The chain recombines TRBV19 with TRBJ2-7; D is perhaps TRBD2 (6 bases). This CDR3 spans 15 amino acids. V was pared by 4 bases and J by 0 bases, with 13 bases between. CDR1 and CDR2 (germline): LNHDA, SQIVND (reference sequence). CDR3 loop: CASSSSSRGSYEQYF. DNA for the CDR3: TGTGCCAGTAGTAGCAGTTCGCGGGGCTCCTACGAGCAGTACTTC.

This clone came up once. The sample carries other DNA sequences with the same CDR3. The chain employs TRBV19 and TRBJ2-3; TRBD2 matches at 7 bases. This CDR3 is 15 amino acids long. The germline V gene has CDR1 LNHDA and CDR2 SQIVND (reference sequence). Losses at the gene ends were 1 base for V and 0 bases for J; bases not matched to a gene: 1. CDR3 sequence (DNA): TGTGCCAGTAGTATAGCGGGAGGTAGCACAGATACGCAGTATTTT. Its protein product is CASSIAGGSTDTQYF.

CDR3 loop: CATSISTTNEKLFF. The CDR3 DNA reads TGTGCCACCTCGATTTCTACAACTAATGAAAAACTGTTTTTT. The chain is built from TRBV14 and TRBJ1-4; no clear D. This CDR3 is built from 14 residues. From germline, CDR1 is SGHDN and CDR2 FVKESK. V was pared by 10 bases and J by 0 bases, with 12 bases between.

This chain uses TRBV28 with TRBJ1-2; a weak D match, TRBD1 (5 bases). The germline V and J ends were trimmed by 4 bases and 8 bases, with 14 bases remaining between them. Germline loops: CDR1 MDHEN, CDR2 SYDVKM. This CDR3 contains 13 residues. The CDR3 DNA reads TGTGCCAGCAGTTACGCCGGACATCAGGGCTACACCTTC. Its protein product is CASSYAGHQGYTF.

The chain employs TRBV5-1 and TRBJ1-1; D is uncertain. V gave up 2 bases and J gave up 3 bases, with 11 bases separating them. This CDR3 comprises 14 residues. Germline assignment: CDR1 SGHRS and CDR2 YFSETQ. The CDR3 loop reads CASSFSELDTEAFF. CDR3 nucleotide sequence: TGCGCCAGCAGCTTCTCTGAGTTGGACACTGAAGCTTTCTTT.

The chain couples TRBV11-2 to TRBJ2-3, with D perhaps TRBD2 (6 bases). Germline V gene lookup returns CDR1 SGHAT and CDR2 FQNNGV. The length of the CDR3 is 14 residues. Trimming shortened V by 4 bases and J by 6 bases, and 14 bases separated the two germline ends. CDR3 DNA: TGTGCCAGCAGCTCGGTAAATGGGGGGGATACGCAGTATTTT. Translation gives CASSSVNGGDTQYF.

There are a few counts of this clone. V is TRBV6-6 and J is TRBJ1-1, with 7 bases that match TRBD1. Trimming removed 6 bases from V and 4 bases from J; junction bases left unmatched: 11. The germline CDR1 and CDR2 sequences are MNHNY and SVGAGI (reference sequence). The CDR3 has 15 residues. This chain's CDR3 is CASRLPQGVGTEAFF. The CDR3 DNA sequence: TGTGCCAGCAGGCTACCCCAGGGGGTGGGCACTGAAGCTTTCTTT.

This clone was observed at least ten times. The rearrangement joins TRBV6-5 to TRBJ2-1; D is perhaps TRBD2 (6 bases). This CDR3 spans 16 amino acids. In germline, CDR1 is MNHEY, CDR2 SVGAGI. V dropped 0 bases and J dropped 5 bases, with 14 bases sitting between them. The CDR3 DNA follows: TGTGCCAGCAGTTACTCTTTCGGACTATTTAACAATGAGCAGTTCTTC. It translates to CASSYSFGLFNNEQFF.